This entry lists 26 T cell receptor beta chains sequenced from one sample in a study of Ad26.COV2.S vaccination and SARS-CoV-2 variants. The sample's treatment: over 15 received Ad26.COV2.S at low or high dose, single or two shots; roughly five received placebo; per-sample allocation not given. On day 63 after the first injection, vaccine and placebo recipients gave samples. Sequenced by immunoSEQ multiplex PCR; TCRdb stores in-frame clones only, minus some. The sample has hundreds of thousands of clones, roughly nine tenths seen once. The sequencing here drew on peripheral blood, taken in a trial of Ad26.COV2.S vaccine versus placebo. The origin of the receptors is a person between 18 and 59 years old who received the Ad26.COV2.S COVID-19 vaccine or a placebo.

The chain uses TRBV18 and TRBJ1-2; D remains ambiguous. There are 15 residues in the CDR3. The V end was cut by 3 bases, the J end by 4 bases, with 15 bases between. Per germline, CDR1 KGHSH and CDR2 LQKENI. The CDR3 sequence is CASSPLLGQSYGYTF. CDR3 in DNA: TGTGCCAGCTCACCGCTACTGGGTCAGAGCTATGGCTACACCTTC.

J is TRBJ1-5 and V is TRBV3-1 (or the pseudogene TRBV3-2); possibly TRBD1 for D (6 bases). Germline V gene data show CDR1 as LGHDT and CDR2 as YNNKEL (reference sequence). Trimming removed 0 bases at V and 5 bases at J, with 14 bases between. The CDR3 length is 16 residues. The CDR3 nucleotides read TGTGCCAGCAGCCAAGATGGCGGCAGGGGTCATCAGCCCCAGCATTTT. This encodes CASSQDGGRGHQPQHF.

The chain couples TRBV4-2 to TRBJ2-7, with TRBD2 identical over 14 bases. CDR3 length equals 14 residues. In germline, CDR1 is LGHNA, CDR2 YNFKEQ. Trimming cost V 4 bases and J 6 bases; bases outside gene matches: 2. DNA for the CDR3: TGTGCCAGCAGCCGAGGACTAGCGGGAGGCGAGCAGTACTTC. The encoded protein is CASSRGLAGGEQYF.

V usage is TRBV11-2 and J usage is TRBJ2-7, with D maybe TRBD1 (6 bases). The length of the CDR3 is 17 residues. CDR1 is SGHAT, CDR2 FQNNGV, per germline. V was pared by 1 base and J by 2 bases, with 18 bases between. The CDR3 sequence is CASSLVSLGHHPYEQYF. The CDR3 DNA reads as TGTGCCAGCAGCTTAGTCAGTTTGGGACACCATCCCTACGAGCAGTACTTC.

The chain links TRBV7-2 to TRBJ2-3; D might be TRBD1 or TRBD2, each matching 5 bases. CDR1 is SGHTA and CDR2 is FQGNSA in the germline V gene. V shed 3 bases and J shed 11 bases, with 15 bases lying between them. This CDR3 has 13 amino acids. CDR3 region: CASSLGDPREQYF. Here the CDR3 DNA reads TGTGCCAGCAGCTTGGGGGACCCGAGGGAGCAGTATTTT. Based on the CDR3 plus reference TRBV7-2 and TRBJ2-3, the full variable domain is GAGVSQSPSNKVTEKGKDVELRCDPISGHTALYWYRQSLGQGLEFLIYFQGNSAPDKSGLPSDRFSAERTGGSVSTLTIQRTQQEDSAVYLCASSLGDPREQYFGPGTRLTVL.

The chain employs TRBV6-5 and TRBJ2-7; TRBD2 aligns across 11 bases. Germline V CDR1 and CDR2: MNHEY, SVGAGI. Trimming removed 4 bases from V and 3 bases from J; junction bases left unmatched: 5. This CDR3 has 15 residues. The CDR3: CASSSGTSGFYEQYF. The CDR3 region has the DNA TGTGCCAGCAGTTCCGGGACTAGCGGATTCTACGAGCAGTACTTC.

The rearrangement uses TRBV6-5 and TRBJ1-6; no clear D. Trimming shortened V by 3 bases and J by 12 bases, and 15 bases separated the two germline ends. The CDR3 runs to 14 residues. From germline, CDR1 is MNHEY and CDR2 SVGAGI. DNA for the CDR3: TGTGCCAGCAGTTATTCGAGGAGGGTCCGACCCCTCCACTTT. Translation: CASSYSRRVRPLHF.

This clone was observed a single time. The CDR3: CASSLGTVPNNEQFF. The DNA of the CDR3 is TGTGCCAGCAGCCTCGGGACAGTACCTAACAATGAGCAGTTCTTC. V and J are TRBV11-3 and TRBJ2-1, with 7 bases lining up with TRBD1. The trim removed 5 bases at V and 5 bases at J, leaving 9 bases unmatched. The CDR3 is made up of 15 amino acids. Looked up from germline, CDR1 is SGHNT and CDR2 is YENEEA.

The CDR3 protein is CASSKRDLGPHEQYF. The CDR3 DNA is TGTGCCAGCAGCAAAAGGGATTTGGGACCCCACGAGCAGTACTTC. The rearrangement joins TRBV21-1 to TRBJ2-7. TRBV21-1 is a pseudogene. This CDR3 has 15 amino acids.

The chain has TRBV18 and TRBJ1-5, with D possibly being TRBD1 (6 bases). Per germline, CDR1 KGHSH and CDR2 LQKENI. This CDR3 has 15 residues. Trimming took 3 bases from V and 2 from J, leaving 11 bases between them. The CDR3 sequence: CASSPGGAGNQPQHF. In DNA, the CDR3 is TGTGCCAGCTCACCTGGGGGGGCCGGCAATCAGCCCCAGCATTTT.

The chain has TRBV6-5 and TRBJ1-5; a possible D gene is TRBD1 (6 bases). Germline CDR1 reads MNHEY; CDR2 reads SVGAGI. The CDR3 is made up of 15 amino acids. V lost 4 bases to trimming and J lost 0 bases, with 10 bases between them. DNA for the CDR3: TGTGCCAGCAGTTCACAGGGTTATAGCAATCAGCCCCAGCATTTT. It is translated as CASSSQGYSNQPQHF.

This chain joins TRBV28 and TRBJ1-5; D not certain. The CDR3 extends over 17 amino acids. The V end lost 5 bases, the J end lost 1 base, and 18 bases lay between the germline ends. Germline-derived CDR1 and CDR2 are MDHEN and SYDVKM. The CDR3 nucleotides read TGTGCCAGCAGTCTTCCCCAGTCTTTAAGGAGCAATCAGCCCCAGCATTTT. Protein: CASSLPQSLRSNQPQHF. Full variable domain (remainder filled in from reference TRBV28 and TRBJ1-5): DVKVTQSSRYLVKRTGEKVFLECVQDMDHENMFWYRQDPGLGLRLIYFSYDVKMKEKGDIPEGYSVSREKKERFSLILESASTNQTSMYLCASSLPQSLRSNQPQHFGDGTRLSIL.

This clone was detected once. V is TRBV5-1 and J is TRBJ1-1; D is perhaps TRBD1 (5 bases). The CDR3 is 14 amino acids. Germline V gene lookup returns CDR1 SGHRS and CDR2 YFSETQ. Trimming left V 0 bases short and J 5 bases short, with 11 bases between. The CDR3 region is CASSLDSKGTEAFF. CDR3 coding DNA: TGCGCCAGCAGCTTGGACAGCAAGGGGACTGAAGCTTTCTTT.

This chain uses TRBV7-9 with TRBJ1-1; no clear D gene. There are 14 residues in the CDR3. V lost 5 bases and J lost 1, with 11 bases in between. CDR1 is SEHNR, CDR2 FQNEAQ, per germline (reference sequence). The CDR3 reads CASSPVRGNTEAFF. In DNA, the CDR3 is TGTGCCAGCAGCCCAGTGCGGGGGAACACTGAAGCTTTCTTT.

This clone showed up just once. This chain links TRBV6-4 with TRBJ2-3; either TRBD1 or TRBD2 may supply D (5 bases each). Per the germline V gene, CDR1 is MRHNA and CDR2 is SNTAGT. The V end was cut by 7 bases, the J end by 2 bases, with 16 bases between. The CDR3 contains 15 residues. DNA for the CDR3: TGTGCCAGCATGGGCGAGGGGAGACACACAGATACGCAGTATTTT. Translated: CASMGEGRHTDTQYF.

The CDR3 coding sequence is TGTGCCAGCAGCTTGGCGAGCCTACAGGGTCTCTATGGCTACACCTTC. Translation gives CASSLASLQGLYGYTF. The V call is TRBV5-8, the J call TRBJ1-2; a weak D match, TRBD1 (6 bases). The V gene's germline CDR1 is SGHTS and CDR2 YDEGEE. V lost 0 bases and J 4 bases, leaving 16 bases between the germline ends. CDR3 length: 16 amino acids.

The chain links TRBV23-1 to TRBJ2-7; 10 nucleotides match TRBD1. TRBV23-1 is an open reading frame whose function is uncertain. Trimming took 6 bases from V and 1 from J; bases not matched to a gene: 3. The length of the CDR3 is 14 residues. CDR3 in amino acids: CASRDRGISYEQYF. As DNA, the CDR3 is TGCGCCAGCAGGGACAGGGGGATTTCCTACGAGCAGTACTTC.

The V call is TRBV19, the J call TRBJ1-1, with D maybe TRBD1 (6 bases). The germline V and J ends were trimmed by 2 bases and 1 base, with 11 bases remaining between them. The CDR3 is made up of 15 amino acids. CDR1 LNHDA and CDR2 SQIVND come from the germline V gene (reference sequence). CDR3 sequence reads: CASSIMRGANTEAFF. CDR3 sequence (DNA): TGTGCCAGTAGTATAATGAGGGGGGCGAACACTGAAGCTTTCTTT.

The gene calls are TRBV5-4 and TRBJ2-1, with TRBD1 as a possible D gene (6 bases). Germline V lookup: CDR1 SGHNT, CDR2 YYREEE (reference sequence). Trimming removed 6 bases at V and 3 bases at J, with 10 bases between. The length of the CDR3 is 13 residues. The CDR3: CASTPTGYNEQFF. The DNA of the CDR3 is TGTGCCAGCACCCCGACAGGCTACAATGAGCAGTTCTTC.

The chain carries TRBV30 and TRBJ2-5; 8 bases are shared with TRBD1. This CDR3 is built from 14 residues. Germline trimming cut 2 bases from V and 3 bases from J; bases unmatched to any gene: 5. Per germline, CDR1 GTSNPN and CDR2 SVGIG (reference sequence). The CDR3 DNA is TGTGCCTGGAGTCCAGGGGGCACCGAAGAGACCCAGTACTTC. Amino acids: CAWSPGGTEETQYF.

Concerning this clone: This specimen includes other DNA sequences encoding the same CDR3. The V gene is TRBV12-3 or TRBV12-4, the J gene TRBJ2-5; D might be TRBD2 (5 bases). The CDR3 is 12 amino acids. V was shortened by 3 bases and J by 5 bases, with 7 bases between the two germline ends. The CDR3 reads CASSFGGETQYF. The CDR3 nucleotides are TGTGCCAGCAGTTTTGGCGGGGAGACCCAGTACTTC.

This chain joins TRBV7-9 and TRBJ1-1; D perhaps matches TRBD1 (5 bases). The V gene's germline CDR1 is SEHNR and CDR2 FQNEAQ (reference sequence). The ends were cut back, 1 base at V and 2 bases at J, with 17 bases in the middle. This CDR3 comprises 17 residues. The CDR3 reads CASSLGQRLSFNTEAFF. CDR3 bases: TGTGCCAGCAGCTTAGGACAGAGGCTAAGCTTCAACACTGAAGCTTTCTTT.

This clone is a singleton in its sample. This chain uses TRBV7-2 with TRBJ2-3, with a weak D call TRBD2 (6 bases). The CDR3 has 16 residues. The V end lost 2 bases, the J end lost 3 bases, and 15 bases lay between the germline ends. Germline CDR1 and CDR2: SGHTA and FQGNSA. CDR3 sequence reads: CASSLRGGGWTDTQYF. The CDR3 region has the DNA TGTGCCAGCAGCTTACGGGGCGGAGGGTGGACAGATACGCAGTATTTT.

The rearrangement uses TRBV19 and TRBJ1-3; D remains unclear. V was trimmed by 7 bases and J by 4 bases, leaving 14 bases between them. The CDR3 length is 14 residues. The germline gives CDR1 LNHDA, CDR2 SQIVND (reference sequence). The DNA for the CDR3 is TGTGCCAGTACCCTCTTGGCTGAGGGAAACACCATATATTTT. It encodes CASTLLAEGNTIYF.

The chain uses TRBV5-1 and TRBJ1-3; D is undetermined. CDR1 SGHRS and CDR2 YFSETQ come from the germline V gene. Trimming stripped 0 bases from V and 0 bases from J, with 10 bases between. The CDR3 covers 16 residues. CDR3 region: CASSLGVASSGNTIYF. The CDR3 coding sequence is TGCGCCAGCAGCTTGGGGGTAGCGAGCTCTGGAAACACCATATATTTT.

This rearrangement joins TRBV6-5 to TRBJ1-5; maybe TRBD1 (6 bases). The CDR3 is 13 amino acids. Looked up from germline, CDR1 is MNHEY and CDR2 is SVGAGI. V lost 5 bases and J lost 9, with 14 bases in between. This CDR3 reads CASSKGEGLPQHF. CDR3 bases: TGTGCCAGCAGTAAGGGGGAGGGTCTGCCCCAGCATTTT.